A selection of T cell receptor beta chains follows, all from one sample in a study of blood T cell repertoires in COVID-19. TCRdb keeps only in-frame clones here, not all; method: immunoSEQ multiplex PCR. There are some 49,000 clones in the sample; over 65% occur only once, and roughly 12% lies in the top ten. Material: peripheral blood. These receptors were collected from a human donor in a cohort sampled during active COVID-19. Both conserved end residues are part of each CDR3. D genes are given only for firm matches. Not every row has a clone size; where given, it reads once, few, many or a size class.

V: TRBV29-1
size: NA
D: NA
J: TRBJ1-4
CDR3: CSVAEDPRGKLFF
DNA: TGCAGCGTTGCTGAGGATCCCAGGGGAAAACTGTTTTTT

V: TRBV6-5
size: NA
D: NA
J: TRBJ2-7
CDR3: CASSYSISRASEQYF
DNA: TGTGCCAGCAGTTACTCGATTTCCAGGGCGAGCGAGCAGTACTTC

V: TRBV11-3
size: NA
D: NA
J: TRBJ2-7
CDR3: CASSLYRDSYEQYF
DNA: TGTGCCAGCAGCCTCTACAGGGACTCCTACGAGCAGTACTTC

V: TRBV4-2
size: NA
D: NA
J: TRBJ1-3
CDR3: CASSQDVGGAGNTIYF
DNA: TGTGCCAGCAGCCAAGATGTCGGGGGGGCTGGAAACACCATATATTTT

V: TRBV9
size: NA
D: NA
J: TRBJ2-7
CDR3: CASSGTGNYEQYF
DNA: TGTGCCAGCAGCGGCACAGGGAACTACGAGCAGTACTTC

V: TRBV28
size: NA
D: TRBD2
J: TRBJ2-5
CDR3: CASSSTSGAYQETQYF
DNA: TGTGCCAGCAGTTCCACTAGCGGGGCGTACCAAGAGACCCAGTACTTC

V: TRBV6-6
size: once
D: NA
J: TRBJ2-1
CDR3: CASSYQTGLNEQFF
DNA: TGTGCCAGCAGCTACCAAACAGGTTTGAATGAGCAGTTCTTC

V: TRBV20-1
size: NA
D: NA
J: TRBJ1-4
CDR3: CSASHRAEREKLFF
DNA: TGCAGTGCTAGTCACAGGGCTGAGAGAGAAAAACTGTTTTTT

V: TRBV19
size: NA
D: TRBD1
J: TRBJ1-2
CDR3: CASTAFRDSKRANYGYTF
DNA: TGTGCCAGTACCGCTTTCCGGGACAGCAAGCGAGCTAACTATGGCTACACCTTC

V: TRBV2
size: NA
D: NA
J: TRBJ1-6
CDR3: CASKRGPPSSYNSPLHF
DNA: TGTGCCAGCAAGCGGGGGCCTCCAAGCTCCTATAATTCACCCCTCCACTTT

V: TRBV5-4
size: few
D: TRBD1
J: TRBJ2-5
CDR3: CASRQDRVETQYF
DNA: TGTGCCAGCAGACAGGACAGGGTAGAGACCCAGTACTTC

V: TRBV4-3
size: NA
D: NA
J: TRBJ1-3
CDR3: CASSPAGVGNTIYF
DNA: TGCGCCAGCAGCCCGGCGGGGGTCGGAAACACCATATATTTT

V: TRBV10-3
size: NA
D: TRBD1
J: TRBJ1-1
CDR3: CATPGGPVTEAFF
DNA: TGTGCCACCCCAGGGGGACCCGTTACTGAAGCTTTCTTT

V: TRBV6-6
size: NA
D: TRBD1
J: TRBJ1-2
CDR3: CASSDRAYGYTF
DNA: TGTGCCAGCTCGGACAGGGCCTATGGCTACACCTTC

V: TRBV6-6
size: NA
D: NA
J: TRBJ2-1
CDR3: CASSYSVASTNEQFF
DNA: TGTGCCAGCAGTTACTCGGTTGCTAGCACCAATGAGCAGTTCTTC

V: TRBV5-4
size: NA
D: NA
J: TRBJ1-6
CDR3: CASSPRWTGDSPLHF
DNA: TGTGCCAGCAGCCCTCGCTGGACCGGGGATTCGCCCCTCCACTTT

V: TRBV3-1/TRBV3-2
size: NA
D: NA
J: TRBJ2-7
CDR3: CASSQRPLGSHEQYF
DNA: TGTGCCAGCAGCCAACGCCCCCTAGGAAGCCACGAGCAGTACTTC

V: TRBV6-6
size: NA
D: NA
J: TRBJ1-2
CDR3: CASSYGQGSYGYTF
DNA: TGTGCCAGCAGTTACGGGCAGGGGAGCTATGGCTACACCTTC

V: TRBV9
size: NA
D: NA
J: TRBJ1-1
CDR3: CASTREWAGNTEAFF
DNA: TGTGCCAGCACACGGGAATGGGCAGGGAACACTGAAGCTTTCTTT

V: TRBV5-1
size: once
D: NA
J: TRBJ2-7
CDR3: CASSEGSRTGVVSYEQYF
DNA: TGCGCCAGCAGCGAGGGTTCTCGAACCGGGGTGGTCTCCTACGAGCAGTACTTC

V: TRBV5-1
size: NA
D: NA
J: TRBJ2-7
CDR3: CASSLAEGRGYEQYF
DNA: TGCGCCAGCAGCTTGGCCGAGGGCAGGGGCTACGAGCAGTACTTC

V: TRBV7-2
size: NA
D: TRBD1
J: TRBJ1-1
CDR3: CASSLGTGVPRTEAFF
DNA: TGTGCCAGCAGCCTAGGGACAGGGGTCCCGAGAACTGAAGCTTTCTTT

V: TRBV5-6
size: NA
D: NA
J: TRBJ2-2
CDR3: CASSGGAQTNTGELFF
DNA: TGTGCCAGCAGCGGGGGGGCACAGACGAACACCGGGGAGCTGTTTTTT

V: TRBV11-3
size: NA
D: NA
J: TRBJ1-6
CDR3: CASSIRVVNSPLHF
DNA: TGTGCCAGCAGCATACGGGTCGTAAATTCACCCCTCCACTTT

V: TRBV4-2
size: NA
D: TRBD1
J: TRBJ1-2
CDR3: CASSPHTQDRGDYGYTF
DNA: TGTGCCAGCAGCCCCCACACCCAAGACAGGGGGGACTATGGCTACACCTTC

V: TRBV12-3/TRBV12-4
size: once
D: NA
J: TRBJ2-2
CDR3: CASSLQNTGELFF
DNA: TGTGCCAGCAGTTTACAGAACACCGGGGAGCTGTTTTTT

V: TRBV28
size: NA
D: NA
J: TRBJ2-7
CDR3: CASSQRTPRSGTSSYEQYF
DNA: TGTGCCAGCAGTCAAAGAACTCCGAGGTCGGGAACATCCTCCTACGAGCAGTACTTC

V: TRBV7-2
size: NA
D: NA
J: TRBJ1-1
CDR3: CASTPMWGMNTEAFF
DNA: TGTGCCAGCACCCCGATGTGGGGCATGAACACTGAAGCTTTCTTT

V: TRBV5-8
size: few
D: TRBD2
J: TRBJ2-1
CDR3: CASSLGPSGGNEQFF
DNA: TGTGCCAGCAGCTTGGGACCTAGCGGGGGCAATGAGCAGTTCTTC

V: TRBV28
size: NA
D: TRBD2
J: TRBJ2-4
CDR3: CASSPPGGKNIQYF
DNA: TGTGCCAGCAGCCCTCCGGGGGGCAAAAACATTCAGTACTTC

V: TRBV5-1
size: NA
D: TRBD1
J: TRBJ1-1
CDR3: CASSLALGTATEAFF
DNA: TGCGCCAGCAGCTTGGCCCTGGGGACAGCTACTGAAGCTTTCTTT

V: TRBV4-1
size: once
D: NA
J: TRBJ1-2
CDR3: CASSQAIDTSRSGYTF
DNA: TGCGCCAGCAGCCAAGCTATTGACACATCCAGAAGTGGCTACACCTTC

V: TRBV27
size: NA
D: TRBD1
J: TRBJ1-5
CDR3: CASSSDRDQPQHF
DNA: TGTGCCAGCAGTTCAGACAGGGACCAGCCCCAGCATTTT

V: TRBV6-5
size: once
D: NA
J: TRBJ2-7
CDR3: CASSFGGLEQYF
DNA: TGTGCCAGCAGTTTCGGGGGGCTGGAGCAGTACTTC

V: TRBV5-4
size: NA
D: NA
J: TRBJ2-7
CDR3: CASSLAGLGLYEQYF
DNA: TGTGCCAGCAGCTTGGCAGGGCTGGGCTTGTACGAGCAGTACTTC

V: TRBV19
size: NA
D: TRBD1
J: TRBJ2-7
CDR3: CASSSRGTGIDEQYF
DNA: TGTGCCAGTAGTTCCCGGGGGACAGGGATCGACGAGCAGTACTTC

V: TRBV10-3
size: NA
D: NA
J: TRBJ2-7
CDR3: CAISANRNEQYF
DNA: TGTGCCATCAGTGCCAACAGGAACGAGCAGTACTTC

V: TRBV25-1
size: NA
D: NA
J: TRBJ1-4
CDR3: CASSEADYNEKLFF
DNA: TGTGCCAGCAGTGAGGCAGATTATAATGAAAAACTGTTTTTT